Described below is a single T cell receptor (beta chain) sequence and its context. The antigen is unknown. Germline V gene data show CDR1 as LNHDA and CDR2 as SQIVND (reference sequence). V was clipped by 2 bases and J by 4 bases, with 9 bases between them. The CDR3 sequence is 13 residues long. These data are taken from a study of EBV T-cell therapy then PD-1 blockade in nasopharyngeal carcinoma. The assay was immunoSEQ multiplex PCR, and TCRdb's table has in-frame clones only and misses some. The sample holds about 20,000 clones, around 84% seen once. Sample time point: 266 days after commencement of treatment, after nivolumab therapy. Treatment denoted: AdE1-LMPpoly-expanded autologous EBV-specific T-cell therapy followed by anti-PD-1 nivolumab.

The clonotype comes from a man aged 40-49 years with nasopharyngeal carcinoma. The chain is built from TRBV19 and TRBJ2-7; D gene ambiguous. This specimen was CD8+ T cells from blood, taken around day 240 from a patient whose treatment included autologous EBV-specific T cells and nivolumab. The CDR3, as DNA: TGTGCCAGTAGTATAATTCATCGGTACGAGCAGTACTTC. It is translated as CASSIIHRYEQYF.